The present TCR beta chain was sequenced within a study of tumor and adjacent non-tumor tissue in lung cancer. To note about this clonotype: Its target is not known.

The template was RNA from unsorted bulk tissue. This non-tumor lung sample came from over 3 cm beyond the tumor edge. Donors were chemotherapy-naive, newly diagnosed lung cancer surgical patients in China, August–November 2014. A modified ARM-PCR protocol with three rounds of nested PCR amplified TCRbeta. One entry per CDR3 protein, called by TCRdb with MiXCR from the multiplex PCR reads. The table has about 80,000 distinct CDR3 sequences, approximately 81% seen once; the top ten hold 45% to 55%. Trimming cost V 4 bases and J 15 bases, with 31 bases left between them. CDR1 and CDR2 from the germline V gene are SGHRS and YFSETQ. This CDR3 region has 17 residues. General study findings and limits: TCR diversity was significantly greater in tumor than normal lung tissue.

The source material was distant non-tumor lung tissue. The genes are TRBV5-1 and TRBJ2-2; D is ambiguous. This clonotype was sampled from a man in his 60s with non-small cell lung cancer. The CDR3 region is CASSENSETSNTGELFF. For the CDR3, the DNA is TGCGCCAGCAGCGAAAACTCCGAGACATCGAACACCGGAGAGTTGTTTTTT.